The entry below gives a single TCR beta chain sequence along with its context. Those who participated ranged in age from about 18 to 89 years and resided in about two dozen US areas. No more than 2 weeks before study entry, exposed participants had met a case of COVID-19. The CDR3 length is 14 residues. Germline V lookup: CDR1 MDHEN, CDR2 SYDVKM. V lost 7 bases and J 5 bases, leaving 15 bases between the germline ends. Sequencing used immunoSEQ multiplex PCR; TCRdb keeps in-frame clones, though not all of them. The table has 150,000 or so clones, about nine tenths seen once. This record comes from a study of blood T cell repertoires in COVID-19. Study as a whole: Samples of COVID-19 (acute and convalescent) were obtained from the United States, Italy and Spain. Sample material is recorded as cDNA or gDNA derived from T cells, B-cell-depleted T cells, or PBMCs.

This chain uses TRBV28 with TRBJ1-5; possible D gene TRBD1, 5 bases. The sample taken for sequencing was PBMCs or T cells enriched from blood (not recorded which). The receptor was isolated from a woman between 35 and 50 years old who had been exposed to COVID-19. CDR3 residues: CASNFGLGDQPQHF. CDR3 in DNA: TGTGCCAGCAATTTTGGGTTAGGGGATCAGCCCCAGCATTTT.